What follows are 12 T cell receptor beta chains derived from one specimen sequenced in a study of response to subunit inactivated influenza vaccine. TCRdb used MiXCR to reprocess the RT-PCR reads, holding one entry per CDR3 protein. The sample carries about 500,000 distinct CDR3 sequences, about 15% recorded once. The specimen was CD4+ T cells sorted from PBMCs, collected less than 30 months after vaccination. The receptors here all came from a man between 50 and 75 years old who received an inactivated influenza vaccine.

For the CDR3, the DNA is TGCGCCAGCAGCTCCACCGGACGGGCAGGGTTCATGAACACTGAAGCTTTCTTT. Translating gives CASSSTGRAGFMNTEAFF. The J gene is TRBJ1-1, the V gene TRBV5-1, with D maybe TRBD1 (5 bases). Trimming pared 3 bases from V and 0 bases from J, leaving 21 bases between. CDR1 and CDR2 (germline): SGHRS, YFSETQ. CDR3 length: 18 amino acids.

The sample holds a few counts of this clonotype. The V gene is TRBV5-6, the J gene TRBJ1-2; D gene unclear. The CDR3 extends over 14 amino acids. Trimming left V 8 bases short and J 3 bases short, with 17 bases between. Germline values: CDR1 SGHDT, CDR2 YYEEEE. CDR3 loop: CASDRGSGDYGYTF. DNA for the CDR3: TGTGCCAGTGACCGTGGGTCGGGTGACTATGGCTACACCTTC. The whole variable domain, remainder taken from reference TRBV5-6 and TRBJ1-2, is DAGVTQSPTHLIKTRGQQVTLRCSPKSGHDTVSWYQQALGQGPQFIFQYYEEEERQRGNFPDRFSGHQFPNYSSELNVNALLLGDSALYLCASDRGSGDYGYTFGSGTRLTVV.

V usage is TRBV10-3 and J usage is TRBJ2-2; D tentatively fits TRBD1 or TRBD2 (5 bases each). The CDR3 is 14 residues long. The V gene lost 11 bases and the J gene lost 3 bases, with 16 bases spanning the gap. Germline V gene sequence: CDR1 ENHRY, CDR2 SYGVKD. For the CDR3, the DNA is TGTGCCGTTCGAGAGGGGCGGGACACCGGGGAGCTGTTTTTT. Translating it yields CAVREGRDTGELFF.

There are a few counts of this clonotype. The rearrangement links TRBV7-9 to TRBJ2-3; TRBD2 aligns across 14 bases. Looked up from germline, CDR1 is SEHNR and CDR2 is FQNEAQ (reference sequence). The length of the CDR3 is 16 residues. V lost 7 bases, J lost 8 bases, and 11 bases stayed unmatched. CDR3 sequence: CASTTGGTSGRFTQYF. In DNA, the CDR3 is TGTGCCAGCACCACCGGGGGGACTAGCGGGAGATTTACGCAGTATTTT.

V and J are TRBV28 and TRBJ2-1; 7 nucleotides match TRBD2. The CDR3 has 16 residues. Germline V gene data show CDR1 as MDHEN and CDR2 as SYDVKM. The V segment lost 1 base and the J segment 8 bases; nucleotides outside the gene matches: 11. DNA of the CDR3: TGTGCCAGCAGTTTATTAGGGGTAGCGGGCCGCGATGAGCAGTTCTTC. Translated: CASSLLGVAGRDEQFF.

This clonotype was seen a few times. The gene calls are TRBV6-1 and TRBJ1-2; TRBD1 matches at 11 bases. Unmatched junction bases numbered 2, after V lost 5 bases and J lost 6 bases. The CDR3 has 13 amino acids. The germline V gene encodes CDR1 MNHNS and CDR2 SASEGT. The CDR3 sequence: CASSRTGGDGYTF. CDR3 coding DNA: TGTGCCAGCAGTCGGACAGGGGGCGATGGCTACACCTTC.

J is TRBJ1-4 and V is TRBV7-8, with 10 bases fitting TRBD1. The CDR3 has 15 residues. Per the germline V gene, CDR1 is SGHVS and CDR2 is FQNEAQ. The junction had 9 bases not matched to a gene; V was cut back by 6 bases and J by 8 bases. This CDR3 reads CASRQQPGQGEKLFF. CDR3 in DNA: TGTGCCAGCAGACAACAGCCGGGACAGGGGGAAAAACTGTTTTTT.

This clonotype appeared many times. The chain carries TRBV18 and TRBJ2-6; perhaps TRBD1 as D (5 bases). Trimming left V 0 bases short and J 2 bases short, with 8 bases between. The germline V gene encodes CDR1 KGHSH and CDR2 LQKENI. The CDR3 runs 16 residues. The CDR3 DNA follows: TGTGCCAGCTCACCACCTCCAGGGCCTGGGGCCAACGTCCTGACTTTC. Translated: CASSPPPGPGANVLTF. The full variable domain, in which reference TRBV18 and TRBJ2-6 provide the parts outside the CDR3, is NAGVMQNPRHLVRRRGQEARLRCSPMKGHSHVYWYRQLPEEGLKFMVYLQKENIIDESGMPKERFSAEFPKEGPSILRIQQVVRGDSAAYFCASSPPPGPGANVLTFGAGSRLTVL.

This clonotype occurred many times. This rearrangement joins TRBV6-2 or TRBV6-3 to TRBJ2-2; D assignment may be TRBD1 or TRBD2 (6 bases each). CDR3 length equals 19 residues. Trimming cost V 0 bases and J 1 base, with 18 bases left between them. Germline CDR1 MNHEY, CDR2 SVGEGT. For the CDR3, the DNA is TGTGCCAGCAGTTACTCGTTAAGTCGGGGGCTGCGGAACACCGGGGAGCTGTTTTTT. Residues: CASSYSLSRGLRNTGELFF.

Ten or more counts support this clonotype. The gene calls are TRBV7-8 and TRBJ2-3, with a tentative D call TRBD2 (5 bases). CDR3 size: 13 residues. Trimming took 5 bases from V and 1 from J, leaving 7 bases between them. CDR1 SGHVS and CDR2 FQNEAQ come from the germline V gene. CDR3 DNA sequence: TGTGCCAGCAGCCTGGGAGGCACAGATACGCAGTATTTT. Translating gives CASSLGGTDTQYF.

This clonotype appeared a few times. This rearrangement joins TRBV29-1 to TRBJ1-1, with D maybe TRBD1 (5 bases). Germline-derived CDR1 and CDR2 are SQVTM and ANQGSEA. Trimming left V 7 bases short and J 1 base short, with 10 bases between. CDR3 size: 12 residues. Here the CDR3 reads CSGDLGNTEAFF. As DNA, the CDR3 is TGCAGCGGGGACCTCGGGAACACTGAAGCTTTCTTT.

This clonotype was detected only a few times. The genes are TRBV4-1 and TRBJ2-2; tentatively, D is TRBD1 or TRBD2 (5 bases each). This CDR3 is built from 15 residues. Looked up from germline, CDR1 is MGHRA and CDR2 is YSYEKL. V shed 3 bases and J shed 5 bases, with 13 bases lying between them. This chain's CDR3 is CASSHGQGDTGELFF. The CDR3 nucleotides are TGCGCCAGCAGCCACGGCCAGGGAGATACCGGGGAGCTGTTTTTT.